Shown below are 8 T cell receptor beta chains from a single sample sequenced in a study of cytomegalovirus exposure and HLA in healthy donors. Generated by immunoSEQ multiplex PCR, the TCRdb table keeps only in-frame clones and is missing some. Of roughly 59,000 clones in the sample, 90% to 95% were seen once. The sample comprised PBMCs. These receptors came from a man aged 18 to 29 in good health and CMV-seropositive.

V and J are TRBV7-6 and TRBJ1-4, with unresolved D. From germline, CDR1 is SGHVS and CDR2 FNYEAQ. There are 13 residues in the CDR3. Trimming took 3 bases from V and 4 from J, leaving 6 bases between them. The CDR3 DNA is TGTGCCAGCAGCTTTAACTTTAATGAAAAACTGTTTTTT. Amino acid sequence: CASSFNFNEKLFF.

The V and J genes are TRBV11-2 and TRBJ2-2; D gene uncertain. V was trimmed by 6 bases and J by 8 bases, leaving 7 bases between them. The CDR3 covers 11 residues. CDR1 SGHAT and CDR2 FQNNGV come from the germline V gene. The CDR3 sequence: CASSVSGELFF. CDR3 in DNA: TGTGCCAGCAGTGTTAGTGGGGAGCTGTTTTTT.

The V gene is TRBV4-1, the J gene TRBJ2-5; D call uncertain. Germline CDR1 reads MGHRA; CDR2 reads YSYEKL. This CDR3 is 15 amino acids long. The V gene lost 3 bases and the J gene lost 3 bases, with 14 bases spanning the gap. CDR3 DNA: TGCGCCAGCAGCCAGAACACGGCGGTTAAAGAGACCCAGTACTTC. This gives the protein CASSQNTAVKETQYF.

V usage is TRBV5-1 and J usage is TRBJ2-7, with 9 bases identical to TRBD1. The length of the CDR3 is 16 residues. V shed 4 bases, J shed 4 bases, and the junction held 12 bases outside the gene matches. The germline V gene has CDR1 SGHRS and CDR2 YFSETQ. The CDR3 DNA reads TGCGCCAGCAGCCCAAGATCCGGGACAGGGTTGTACGAGCAGTACTTC. Encoded protein: CASSPRSGTGLYEQYF. Drawing the rest from reference TRBV5-1 and TRBJ2-7, the complete variable domain is KAGVTQTPRYLIKTRGQQVTLSCSPISGHRSVSWYQQTPGQGLQFLFEYFSETQRNKGNFPGRFSGRQFSNSRSEMNVSTLELGDSALYLCASSPRSGTGLYEQYFGPGTRLTVT.

The chain couples TRBV27 to TRBJ2-7; D is possibly TRBD1 (6 bases). Trimming cost V 2 bases and J 5 bases, with 10 bases left between them. The V gene's germline CDR1 is MNHEY and CDR2 SMNVEV (reference sequence). The CDR3 is made up of 13 amino acids. CDR3 sequence (DNA): TGTGCCAGCAGTTTAAACAGGGTCGACGAGCAGTACTTC. Its protein is CASSLNRVDEQYF.

Concerning this clone itself: Compared with germline, one end of the junction differs, possibly owing to a read error. This chain uses TRBV19 with TRBJ2-7; 8 bases line up with TRBD2. Per germline, CDR1 LNHDA and CDR2 SQIVND (reference sequence). CDR3 length: 15 amino acids. CDR3 nucleotide sequence: TGTGCCAGTAGGCCGGGGGGGATCTACTCCAACGAGCAGTACTTC. It translates to CASRPGGIYSNEQYF.

The table lists this clone with a count of one. The genes are TRBV29-1 and TRBJ1-1; D is ambiguous. The germline V gene encodes CDR1 SQVTM and CDR2 ANQGSEA. Trimming took 6 bases from V and 5 from J, leaving 13 bases between them. The CDR3 consists of 12 residues. CDR3 sequence reads: CSVRLGRTEAFF. The CDR3 DNA reads TGCAGCGTGCGACTAGGACGGACTGAAGCTTTCTTT.

The rearrangement uses TRBV18 and TRBJ2-1; no reliable D call. V gave up 6 bases and J gave up 0 bases, with 6 bases separating them. CDR1 and CDR2 (germline): KGHSH, LQKENI. This CDR3 has 13 amino acids. CDR3 nucleotides: TGTGCCAGCTCTCCCAGCTCCTACAATGAGCAGTTCTTC. It encodes CASSPSSYNEQFF.